This TCR beta chain comes out of a study of blood T cell repertoires in COVID-19. The repertoire was sequenced with immunoSEQ multiplex PCR; TCRdb's copy has only in-frame clones and lacks some. The sample has 25,000 or so clones, 75% to 85% seen once. The TCR sequence derives from a man between 70 and 80 years old with active COVID-19. Input material: peripheral blood.

CDR3 DNA sequence: TGTGCCAGCACCGTTTGGAACACTGAAGCTTTCTTT. This encodes CASTVWNTEAFF. The chain is built from TRBV28 and TRBJ1-1; D is uncertain. Per germline, CDR1 MDHEN and CDR2 SYDVKM. The CDR3 sequence is 12 residues long. The V gene lost 7 bases and the J gene lost 1 base, with 7 bases spanning the gap.